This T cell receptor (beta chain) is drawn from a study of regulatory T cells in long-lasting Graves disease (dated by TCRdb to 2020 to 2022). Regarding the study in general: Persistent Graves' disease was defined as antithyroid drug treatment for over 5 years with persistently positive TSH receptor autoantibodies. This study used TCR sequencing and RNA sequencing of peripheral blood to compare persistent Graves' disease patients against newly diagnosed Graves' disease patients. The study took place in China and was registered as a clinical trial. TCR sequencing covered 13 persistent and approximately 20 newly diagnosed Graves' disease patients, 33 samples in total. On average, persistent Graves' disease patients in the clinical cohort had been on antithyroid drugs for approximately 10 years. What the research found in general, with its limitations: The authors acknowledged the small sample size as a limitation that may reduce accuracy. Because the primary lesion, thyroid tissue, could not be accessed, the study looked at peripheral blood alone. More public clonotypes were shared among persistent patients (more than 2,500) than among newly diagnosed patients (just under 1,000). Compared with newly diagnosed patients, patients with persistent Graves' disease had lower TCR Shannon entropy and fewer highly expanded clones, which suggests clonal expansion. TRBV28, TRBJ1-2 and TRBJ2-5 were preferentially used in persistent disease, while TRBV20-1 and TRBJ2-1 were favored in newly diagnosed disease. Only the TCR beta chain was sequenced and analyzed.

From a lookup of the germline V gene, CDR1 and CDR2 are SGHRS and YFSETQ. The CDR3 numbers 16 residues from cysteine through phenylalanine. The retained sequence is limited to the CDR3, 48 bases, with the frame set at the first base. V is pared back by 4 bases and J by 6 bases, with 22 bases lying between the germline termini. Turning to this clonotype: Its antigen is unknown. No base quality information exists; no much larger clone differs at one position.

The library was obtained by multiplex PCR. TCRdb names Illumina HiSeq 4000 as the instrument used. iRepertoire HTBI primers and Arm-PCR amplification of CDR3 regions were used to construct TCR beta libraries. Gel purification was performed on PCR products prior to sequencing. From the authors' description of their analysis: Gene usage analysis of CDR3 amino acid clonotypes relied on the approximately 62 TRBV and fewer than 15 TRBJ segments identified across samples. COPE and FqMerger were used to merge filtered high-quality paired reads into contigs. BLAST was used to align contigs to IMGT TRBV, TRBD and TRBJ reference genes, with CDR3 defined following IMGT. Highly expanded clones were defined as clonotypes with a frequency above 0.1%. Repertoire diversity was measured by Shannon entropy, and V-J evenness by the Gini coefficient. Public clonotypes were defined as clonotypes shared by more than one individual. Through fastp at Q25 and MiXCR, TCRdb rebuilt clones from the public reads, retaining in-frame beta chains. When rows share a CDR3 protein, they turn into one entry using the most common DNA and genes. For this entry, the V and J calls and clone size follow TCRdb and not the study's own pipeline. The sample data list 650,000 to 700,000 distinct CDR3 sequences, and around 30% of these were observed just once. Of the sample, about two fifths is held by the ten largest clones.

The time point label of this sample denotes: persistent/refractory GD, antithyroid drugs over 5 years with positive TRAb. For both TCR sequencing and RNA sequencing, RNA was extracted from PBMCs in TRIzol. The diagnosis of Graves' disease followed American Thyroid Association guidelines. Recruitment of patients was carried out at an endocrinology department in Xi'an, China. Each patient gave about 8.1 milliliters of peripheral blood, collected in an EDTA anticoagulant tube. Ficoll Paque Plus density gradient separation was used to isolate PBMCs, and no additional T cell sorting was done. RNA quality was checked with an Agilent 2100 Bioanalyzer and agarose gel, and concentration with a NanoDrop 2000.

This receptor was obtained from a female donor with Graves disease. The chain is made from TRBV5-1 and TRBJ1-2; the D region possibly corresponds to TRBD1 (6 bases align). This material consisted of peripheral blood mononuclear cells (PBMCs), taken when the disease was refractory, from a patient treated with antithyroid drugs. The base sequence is TGCGCCAGCAGCCCGGGACATAAGCCTTATGCTAATGGCTACACCTTC. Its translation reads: CASSPGHKPYANGYTF.